This T cell receptor beta chain is drawn from a study of beta chain features in type 1 diabetes. Points from the study as a whole: In comparison with healthy donors, patients had naive, central memory and Treg TCRB repertoires that appeared more similar. TCRB CDR3s from Type 1 diabetes patients were moderately but significantly shorter in all four CD4+ subsets. Small HLA sub-analyses could not settle whether HLA shapes TCRB rearrangement.

The CDR3 runs 13 residues. CDR1 is LNHDA and CDR2 is SQIVND in the germline V gene (reference sequence). V was cut by 3 bases and J by 5 bases, with 11 bases left in between. The authors reverse transcribed all of the isolated RNA, so sequencing captured expressed TCRB transcripts. Produced via immunoSEQ multiplex PCR; TCRdb's table is partial and in-frame only. Of about 160,000 clones listed, roughly 8% were seen once; the top ten hold 0.45% to 0.6%. This clone turned up a few times. Its antigen is currently unknown. The source material was central memory CD4+ T cells from blood. The chain links TRBV19 to TRBJ2-7; a weak D match, TRBD2 (5 bases). The TCR was taken from a woman younger than 30 with type 1 diabetes. This chain's CDR3 is CASSIREGDEQYF. The CDR3 DNA sequence: TGTGCCAGTAGTATCCGAGAGGGTGACGAGCAGTACTTC.